Below, 20 T cell receptor beta chains from the same sample are listed, as sequenced in a study of vaccination and CD4 T cells after COVID-19. Documented time point: late sampling 161 to 241 days after vaccination in three convalescent patients. Treatment of the sample: roughly 10-day PBMC culture with coronavirus spike peptide pools or control peptides (ViraFEST assay). Cultured CD4+ T cell DNA underwent sequencing with the Oncomine TCR Beta short-read assay. Each CDR3 protein is one row after TCRdb ran MiXCR on the PCR reads. The table lists some 15,000 distinct CDR3 sequences, about 59% of them singletons. Their cognate antigens are unknown. Sequences were derived from CD4+ T cells from blood, cultured in vitro, sampled about 7 months after SARS-CoV-2 vaccination. The receptor source for this set is a human donor who had recovered from COVID-19.

For the CDR3, the DNA is TGTGCCAGCAGGGCCTGGGCGACTGAAGCTTTCTTT. Protein product: CASRAWATEAFF. The chain uses TRBV7-9 and TRBJ1-1; D unclear. In germline, CDR1 is SEHNR, CDR2 FQNEAQ (reference sequence). The CDR3 extends over 12 amino acids. V was trimmed by 6 bases and J by 5 bases, leaving 10 bases between them. The full variable domain, with the rest looked up from reference TRBV7-9 and TRBJ1-1, is DTGVSQNPRHKITKRGQNVTFRCDPISEHNRLYWYRQTLGQGPEFLTYFQNEAQLEKSRLLSDRFSAERPKGSFSTLEIQRTEQGDSAMYLCASRAWATEAFFGQGTRLTVV.

The chain is built from TRBV7-9 and TRBJ2-3, with 14 positions matching TRBD2. J lost 7 bases, V lost 4 bases, and 4 bases had no gene match. The germline gives CDR1 SEHNR, CDR2 FQNEAQ (reference sequence). The CDR3 runs to 15 residues. The CDR3 here is CASSSGLAGVYTQYF. CDR3 sequence (DNA): TGTGCCAGCAGCTCGGGACTAGCGGGAGTCTATACGCAGTATTTT.

The V call is TRBV20-1, the J call TRBJ2-3; 9 positions agree with TRBD1. Per the germline V gene, CDR1 is DFQATT and CDR2 is SNEGSKA (reference sequence). V lost 5 bases to trimming and J lost 0 bases; unmatched junction nucleotides: 6. CDR3 length: 15 residues. CDR3: CSAFDRGASTDTQYF. For the CDR3, the DNA is TGCAGTGCTTTTGACAGGGGGGCTAGCACAGATACGCAGTATTTT.

The table lists this clonotype with a count of one. This chain links TRBV27 with TRBJ2-7; TRBD2 agrees at 10 bases. CDR3 size: 14 residues. V trimming: 8 bases; J trimming: 3 bases; junction bases outside the gene matches: 7. The germline gives CDR1 MNHEY, CDR2 SMNVEV (reference sequence). CDR3 region: CASVFSGRRYEQYF. In DNA, the CDR3 is TGTGCCAGCGTATTTAGCGGGAGGCGCTACGAGCAGTACTTC.

This clonotype was detected a few times. CDR3 residues: CAIRGQQQETQYF. The CDR3 DNA reads as TGTGCCATCCGAGGCCAGCAACAAGAGACCCAGTACTTC. The rearrangement links TRBV10-3 to TRBJ2-5, with D unresolved. Germline CDR1 ENHRY, CDR2 SYGVKD. Trimming cost V 8 bases and J 2 bases, with 12 bases left between them. The CDR3 has 13 residues.

V gene TRBV14 combines with J gene TRBJ2-1; D remains ambiguous. The germline gives CDR1 SGHDN, CDR2 FVKESK. CDR3 length: 12 residues. Trimming stripped 1 base from V and 15 bases from J, with 13 bases between. CDR3 residues: CASSQVAAASFF. In DNA, the CDR3 is TGTGCCAGCAGCCAAGTCGCCGCGGCGTCGTTCTTC. Full variable domain (outside the CDR3, taken from reference TRBV14 and TRBJ2-1): EAGVTQFPSHSVIEKGQTVTLRCDPISGHDNLYWYRRVMGKEIKFLLHFVKESKQDESGMPNNRFLAERTGGTYSTLKVQPAELEDSGVYFCASSQVAAASFFGPGTRLTVL.

The chain joins TRBV25-1 to TRBJ1-3; a possible D gene is TRBD1 (5 bases). The CDR3 extends over 13 amino acids. V was trimmed by 6 bases and J by 2 bases, leaving 8 bases between them. The germline gives CDR1 MGHDK, CDR2 SYGVNS. CDR3 loop: CASRGVAGNTIYF. CDR3 nucleotides: TGTGCCAGCAGAGGGGTGGCTGGAAACACCATATATTTT. The whole variable domain, remainder taken from reference TRBV25-1 and TRBJ1-3, is EADIYQTPRYLVIGTGKKITLECSQTMGHDKMYWYQQDPGMELHLIHYSYGVNSTEKGDLSSESTVSRIRTEHFPLTLESARPSHTSQYLCASRGVAGNTIYFGEGSWLTVV.

A few counts support this clonotype. This sequence joins TRBV25-1 and TRBJ1-2; D might be TRBD1 (5 bases). This CDR3 spans 15 amino acids. From germline, CDR1 is MGHDK and CDR2 SYGVNS. V shed 1 base and J shed 4 bases, with 13 bases lying between them. In DNA, the CDR3 is TGTGCCAGCAGTGAATTGGGAAGGGGAAGCTATGGCTACACCTTC. Its translation is CASSELGRGSYGYTF.

The chain is built from TRBV6-5 and TRBJ1-3, with D perhaps TRBD1 (5 bases). Looked up from germline, CDR1 is MNHEY and CDR2 is SVGAGI. Trimming took 2 bases from V and 5 from J, leaving 10 bases between them. The CDR3 is 14 amino acids. This CDR3 is CASSYTGRRNTIYF. CDR3 coding DNA: TGTGCCAGCAGTTACACAGGTAGACGAAACACCATATATTTT.

There are a few counts of this clonotype. The chain combines TRBV7-9 with TRBJ2-1; TRBD1 agrees at 9 bases. This CDR3 is built from 17 residues. The V gene's germline CDR1 is SEHNR and CDR2 FQNEAQ (reference sequence). The junction had 12 bases not matched to a gene; V was cut back by 5 bases and J by 4 bases. DNA for the CDR3: TGTGCCAGCAGCCCGGGACAGGGACCCCTTGGGTACAATGAGCAGTTCTTC. Amino acid sequence: CASSPGQGPLGYNEQFF.

This clonotype was counted only a few times. The chain joins TRBV21-1 to TRBJ2-6; TRBD2, the table's D call, was not compared with the DNA. TRBV21-1 is termed a pseudogene. The CDR3 loop spans 21 amino acids. In DNA, the CDR3 is TGTGCCAGCAGCAAAGAAGGAGTGATGAGGGCCCCCGTTACCGGGGCCAACGTCCTGACTTTC. Encoded protein: CASSKEGVMRAPVTGANVLTF.

V is TRBV20-1 and J is TRBJ2-2, with D perhaps TRBD1 (6 bases). With 3 bases removed from V and 2 bases from J, the gap between germline ends came to 16 bases. The CDR3 runs 16 residues. Per the germline V gene, CDR1 is DFQATT and CDR2 is SNEGSKA (reference sequence). The CDR3 nucleotides read TGCAGTGCTAGCATGACACAGGGCGCTAACACCGGGGAGCTGTTTTTT. This gives the protein CSASMTQGANTGELFF.

In DNA, the CDR3 is TGTGCCAGCAGCTCCAGGACTAGCGGGGCCTACAATGAGCAGTTCTTC. As protein: CASSSRTSGAYNEQFF. The genes are TRBV21-1 and TRBJ2-1; TRBD2 is the table's D call, not checked against the DNA. TRBV21-1 is a listed pseudogene. This CDR3 has 16 residues.

The chain recombines TRBV7-6 with TRBJ2-3; no firm D call. The CDR3 extends over 16 amino acids. Trimming left V 1 base short and J 0 bases short, with 11 bases between. CDR1 is SGHVS, CDR2 FNYEAQ, per germline. CDR3 residues: CASSLGPYTSTDTQYF. In DNA, the CDR3 is TGTGCCAGCAGCTTAGGCCCGTATACTAGCACAGATACGCAGTATTTT.

This clonotype was seen just once. The chain couples TRBV27 to TRBJ1-1; TRBD1 matches at 8 bases. The germline CDR1 and CDR2 sequences are MNHEY and SMNVEV (reference sequence). Unmatched junction bases numbered 8, after V lost 5 bases and J lost 9 bases. The CDR3 has 13 amino acids. CDR3 nucleotide sequence: TGTGCCAGCAGTCTCAACGGACAGGGACAAGCTTTCTTT. It translates to CASSLNGQGQAFF.

This clonotype occurred once. The chain carries TRBV7-2 and TRBJ2-3, with D possibly being TRBD2 (5 bases). Between the trimmed V and J ends, which lost 5 bases and 6 bases, there was a span of 15 bases. CDR3 length: 14 amino acids. The germline CDR1 and CDR2 sequences are SGHTA and FQGNSA. CDR3 bases: TGTGCCAGCAGCCTGACCGGACTTGCTGATACGCAGTATTTT. Its protein product is CASSLTGLADTQYF. The full variable domain, its missing parts supplied by reference TRBV7-2 and TRBJ2-3, is GAGVSQSPSNKVTEKGKDVELRCDPISGHTALYWYRQSLGQGLEFLIYFQGNSAPDKSGLPSDRFSAERTGGSVSTLTIQRTQQEDSAVYLCASSLTGLADTQYFGPGTRLTVL.

The chain couples TRBV6-1 to TRBJ2-1; 9 bases align to TRBD2. CDR3 length: 16 residues. Germline V lookup: CDR1 MNHNS, CDR2 SASEGT. V dropped 7 bases and J dropped 2; count of bases not matched to a gene: 9. CDR3 nucleotides: TGTGCCAGCACCATTTGGGGACTAGCCCCCTACAATGAGCAGTTCTTC. Translating it yields CASTIWGLAPYNEQFF.

The genes are TRBV20-1 and TRBJ2-7; TRBD2 matches 7 bases. Germline V gene lookup returns CDR1 DFQATT and CDR2 SNEGSKA (reference sequence). J was trimmed by 5 bases and V by 0 bases; bases with no gene match: 10. The CDR3 spans 15 residues. CDR3 protein: CSARDPGGSSHEQYF. The DNA of the CDR3 is TGCAGTGCTAGAGATCCGGGGGGATCATCCCACGAGCAGTACTTC.

The chain joins TRBV7-2 to TRBJ2-3, with a possible D match to TRBD1 (6 bases). CDR3 length: 14 residues. Trimming left V 5 bases short and J 5 bases short, with 14 bases between. Germline V gives CDR1 SGHTA, CDR2 FQGNSA. CDR3 region: CASSVLLGGDTQYF. The CDR3 DNA is TGTGCCAGCAGCGTACTACTAGGGGGAGATACGCAGTATTTT.

CDR3 region: CASSQDVLGGNIQYF. In DNA form, the CDR3 reads TGTGCCAGCAGCCAAGATGTCTTGGGGGGAAACATTCAGTACTTC. The chain joins TRBV4-2 to TRBJ2-4; tentatively, D is TRBD2 (6 bases). The CDR3 contains 15 residues. V was pared by 0 bases and J by 6 bases, with 12 bases between. Germline values: CDR1 LGHNA, CDR2 YNFKEQ.